Detailed here is one T cell receptor beta chain. Its antigen is undetermined. CDR3 length: 10 residues. Germline assignment: CDR1 DFQATT and CDR2 SNEGSKA (reference sequence). The data derive from a study of shared clonotypes between healthy human individuals. Points from the study as a whole: Few donors restricted represented genetic and exposure-history diversity. Researchers found naive subsets generally carried larger estimated richness than memory subsets.

Several immunoSEQ plates received, in even portions, the genomic DNA of each subset. Using immunoSEQ multiplex PCR, the repertoire was profiled, and TCRdb retains in-frame clones only, with some absent. The repertoire holds around 1.6 million clones, with under 99% as singletons. Input material: naive CD4+ T cells sorted from blood. Subset given: CD45RA+ positively selected. The chain carries TRBV20-1 and TRBJ1-2; D not resolved. The clonotype originates from a man aged 25 to 45 in good health. This chain's CDR3 is CTAWAYGYTF. The CDR3 nucleotides read TGCACGGCCTGGGCCTATGGCTACACCTTC.